This paragraph covers one TCR beta chain sequence. The V end lost 0 bases, the J end lost 7 bases, and 10 bases lay between the germline ends. This CDR3 has 13 residues. Germline CDR1 reads LGHDT; CDR2 reads YNNKEL (reference sequence). The data are from a study of blood T cell repertoires in COVID-19. Study overall: Donors in the United States, Italy and Spain gave samples during acute or convalescent COVID-19. Nucleic acid was either cDNA or gDNA, and it came from T cells, B-cell-depleted T cells, or PBMCs.

Profiling relied on immunoSEQ multiplex PCR, and the TCRdb table lists in-frame clones only, not all of them. There are fewer than 200,000 clones in the sample; about three quarters occur only once, and more than 25% lies in the top ten. The receptor was isolated from a woman aged 70-85 years with acute or convalescent COVID-19. The chain links TRBV3-1 (or the pseudogene TRBV3-2) to TRBJ2-7; D perhaps matches TRBD2 (6 bases). Sequencing was done on a sample of peripheral blood. The CDR3 protein is CASSQDGRREQYF. CDR3 sequence (DNA): TGTGCCAGCAGCCAAGATGGGAGGCGTGAGCAGTACTTC.